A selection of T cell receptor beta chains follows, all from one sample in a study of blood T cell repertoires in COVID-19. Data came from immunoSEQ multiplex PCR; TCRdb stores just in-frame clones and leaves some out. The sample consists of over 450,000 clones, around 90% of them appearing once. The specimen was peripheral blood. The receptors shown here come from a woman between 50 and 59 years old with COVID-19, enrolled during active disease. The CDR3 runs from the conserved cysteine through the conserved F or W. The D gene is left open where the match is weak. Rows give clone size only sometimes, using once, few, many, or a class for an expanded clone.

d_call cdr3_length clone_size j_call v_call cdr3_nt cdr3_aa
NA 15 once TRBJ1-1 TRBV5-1 TGCGCCAGCAGCTTGTGGCAAGTTGGGAACACTGAAGCTTTCTTT CASSLWQVGNTEAFF
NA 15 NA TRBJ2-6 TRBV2 TGTGCCAGCAGTGCCATAGCGGCTGGGGCCAACGTCCTGACTTTC CASSAIAAGANVLTF
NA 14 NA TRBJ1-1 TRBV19 TGTGCCAGTAGGGCCCAAGGGGGAGGGACTGAAGCTTTCTTT CASRAQGGGTEAFF
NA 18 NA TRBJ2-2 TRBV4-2 TGTGCCAGCAGCCCTCGCCTGACTAGTCTCATAGGCACCGGGGAGCTGTTTTTT CASSPRLTSLIGTGELFF
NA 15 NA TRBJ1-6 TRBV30 TGTGCCTGGAGTACCCCGTACCGGTATAATTCACCCCTCCACTTT CAWSTPYRYNSPLHF
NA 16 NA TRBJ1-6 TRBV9 TGTGCCAGCAGCGTAGATGGCAGGGTGAGAAATTCACCCCTCCACTTT CASSVDGRVRNSPLHF
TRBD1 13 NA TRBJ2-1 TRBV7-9 TGTGCCAGCAGCCTAGACAGGGATCATGAGCAGTTCTTC CASSLDRDHEQFF
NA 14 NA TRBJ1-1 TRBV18 TGTGCCAGCTCACGTGGGACACCAAACACTGAAGCTTTCTTT CASSRGTPNTEAFF
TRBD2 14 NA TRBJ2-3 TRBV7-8 TGTGCCAGCAGACGGGGGGGCCTCACAGATACGCAGTATTTT CASRRGGLTDTQYF
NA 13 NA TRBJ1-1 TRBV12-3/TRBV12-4 TGTGCCAGCAGTCCGCCGGGGAACACTGAAGCTTTCTTT CASSPPGNTEAFF
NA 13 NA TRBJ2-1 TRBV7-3 TGTGCCAGCAGCTTATCCCCAGGCCGGGAGCAGTTCTTC CASSLSPGREQFF
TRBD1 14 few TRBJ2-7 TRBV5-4 TGTGCCAGCAGCTCGACAGGGCGGAGGTACGAGCAGTACTTC CASSSTGRRYEQYF
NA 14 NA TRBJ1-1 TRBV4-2 TGTGCCAGCAGCCAAGATCTCAGGGTTACTGAAGCTTTCTTT CASSQDLRVTEAFF
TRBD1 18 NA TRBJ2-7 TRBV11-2 TGTGCCAGCAGCCAGTCCGGGACAGGGGCCCGGGGGGTCTACGAGCAGTACTTC CASSQSGTGARGVYEQYF
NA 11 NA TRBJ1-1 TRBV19 TGTGCCAGACGGCGGAAGAATGAAGCTTTCTTT CARRRKNEAFF
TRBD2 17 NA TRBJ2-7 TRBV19 TGTGCCAGTAGTACCCAACCTACTAGCGGCAGCTCCTACGAGCAGTACTTC CASSTQPTSGSSYEQYF
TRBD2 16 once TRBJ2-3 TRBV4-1 TGCGCCAGCAGCCTAAGGAATTCCGGGGGGTTAGATACGCAGTATTTT CASSLRNSGGLDTQYF
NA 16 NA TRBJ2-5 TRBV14 TGTGCCAGCAGCGCGGGGGTACAGGGAGGATACGAGACCCAGTACTTC CASSAGVQGGYETQYF
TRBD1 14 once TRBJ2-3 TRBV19 TGTGCCAGCTTGGGACAGGGGCCCCCGGATACGCAGTATTTT CASLGQGPPDTQYF
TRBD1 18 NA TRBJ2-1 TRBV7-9 TGTGCCAGCAGCGCACCCCCGGACAGGGCGAGCTCCTACAATGAGCAGTTCTTC CASSAPPDRASSYNEQFF
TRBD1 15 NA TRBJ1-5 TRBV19 TGTGCCAGTAGTCCGACAGGGGTTAGCAATCAGCCCCAGCATTTT CASSPTGVSNQPQHF
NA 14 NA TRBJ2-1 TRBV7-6 TGTGCCAGCAGCTCGGACCCCGGGGGTGATGAGCAGTTCTTC CASSSDPGGDEQFF
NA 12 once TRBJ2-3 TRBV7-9 TGTGCCAGCAGCTTGGGAGCAGATACGCAGTATTTT CASSLGADTQYF
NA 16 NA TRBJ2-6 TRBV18 TGTGCCAGCTCACCACCTAGGGGTCCTGGGGCCAACGTCCTGACTTTC CASSPPRGPGANVLTF
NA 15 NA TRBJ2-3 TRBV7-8 TGTGCCAGCAGCTTCGTGGGGGGTCCCACAGATACGCAGTATTTT CASSFVGGPTDTQYF
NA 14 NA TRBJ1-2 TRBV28 TGTGCCAGCAGTCCAGACGACAGCACAAATGGCTACACCTTC CASSPDDSTNGYTF
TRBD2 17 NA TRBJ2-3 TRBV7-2 TGTGCCAGCAGCTTAGTCCCCGCGGGGGGCAGTAAAGATACGCAGTATTTT CASSLVPAGGSKDTQYF
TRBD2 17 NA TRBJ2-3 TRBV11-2 TGTGCCAGCAGCTTAGTATGGGGGGGGTACCCCACAGATACGCAGTATTTT CASSLVWGGYPTDTQYF
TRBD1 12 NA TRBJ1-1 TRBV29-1 TGCAGCCAAACGGGACAGGGCACTGAAGCTTTCTTT CSQTGQGTEAFF
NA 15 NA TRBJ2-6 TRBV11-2 TGTGCCAGCAGTCAATTAGTCTCTGGGGCCAACGTCCTGACTTTC CASSQLVSGANVLTF
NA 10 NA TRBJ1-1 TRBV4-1 TGCGCCGCGGGAAACACTGAAGCTTTCTTT CAAGNTEAFF
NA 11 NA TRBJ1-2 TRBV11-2 TGTGCCAGCAGCTTAGCAGGGCGCCTCCACTTC CASSLAGRLHF
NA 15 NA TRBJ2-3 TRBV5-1 TGCGCCAGCAGCTTGGAGGGCAGGGAAGCAGATACGCAGTATTTT CASSLEGREADTQYF
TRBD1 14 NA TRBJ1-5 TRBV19 TGTGCCAGTAGGGAGACAGGGGGAAATCAGCCCCAGCATTTT CASRETGGNQPQHF
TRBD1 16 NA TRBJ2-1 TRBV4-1 TGCGCCAGCAGCCAACCGGGACAGAGAAACTACAATGAGCAGTTCTTC CASSQPGQRNYNEQFF
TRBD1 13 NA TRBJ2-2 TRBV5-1 TGCGCCAGCAGCGACAGGGTGTCCGGGGAGCTGTTTTTT CASSDRVSGELFF
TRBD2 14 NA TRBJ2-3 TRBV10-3 TGTGCCATCAGTAGCGGGGGGGCTTCAGATACGCAGTATTTT CAISSGGASDTQYF
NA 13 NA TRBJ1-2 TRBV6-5 TGTGCCGCTGGCCGAGGGAGGAACTATGGCTACACCTTC CAAGRGRNYGYTF
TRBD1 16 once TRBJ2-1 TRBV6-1 TGTGCCAGCAGTGAAGAGGGACAGGGGGTTTACAATGAGCAGTTCTTC CASSEEGQGVYNEQFF
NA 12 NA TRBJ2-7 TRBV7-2 TGTGCCAGCAGCTTAGTCGGGTACGAGCAGTACTTC CASSLVGYEQYF
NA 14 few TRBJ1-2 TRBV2 TGTGCCAGCAGTGCGGGACATCCTAACTATGGCTACACCTTC CASSAGHPNYGYTF
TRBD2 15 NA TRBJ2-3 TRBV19 TGTGCCAGTAGTACCCCGGGACTAGCCCCAGATACGCAGTATTTT CASSTPGLAPDTQYF
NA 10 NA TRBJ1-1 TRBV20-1 TGCAGCGGGGGTGACACTGAAGCTTTCTTT CSGGDTEAFF
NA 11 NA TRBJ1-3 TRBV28 TGTGCCAGCAGTGAACAGGGTCCCATATATTTT CASSEQGPIYF
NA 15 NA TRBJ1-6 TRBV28 TGTGCCAGCAGTTCCGTTGGGGGGGTGATTTCACCCCTCCACTTT CASSSVGGVISPLHF
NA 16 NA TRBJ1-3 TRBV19 TGTGCCAGTAGCCGACCCGAGGGAGTGCACGGAAACACCATATATTTT CASSRPEGVHGNTIYF
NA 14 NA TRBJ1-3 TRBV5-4 TGTGCCAGCAGCTTGGGCCAGGGTGGAAACACCATATATTTT CASSLGQGGNTIYF
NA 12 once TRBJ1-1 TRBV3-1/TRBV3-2 TGTGCCAGCAGCCCTACAGGTTCTGAAGCTTTCTTT CASSPTGSEAFF
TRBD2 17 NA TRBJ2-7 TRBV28 TGTGCCAGCAGTTATGGACTAGCGGGTTCCAGCTCCTACGAGCAGTACTTC CASSYGLAGSSSYEQYF
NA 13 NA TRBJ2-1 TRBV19 TGTGCCAGTAGTATAGGCATCGAGGGTGAGCAGTTCTTC CASSIGIEGEQFF
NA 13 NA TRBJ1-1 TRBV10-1 TGCGCCAGCAGTGAGTCGGGCCGGACTGAAGCTTTCTTT CASSESGRTEAFF
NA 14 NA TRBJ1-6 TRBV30 TGTGCCTACCTCCCGGGACTACAATATTCACCCCTCCACTTT CAYLPGLQYSPLHF
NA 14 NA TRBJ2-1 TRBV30 TGTGCCTCCGGAGTGGGGGGGCGCTTAAATGAGCAGTTCTTC CASGVGGRLNEQFF
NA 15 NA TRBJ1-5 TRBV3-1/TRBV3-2 TGTGCCAGCAGCCAAGATACAGATAGCAATCAGCCCCAGCATTTT CASSQDTDSNQPQHF
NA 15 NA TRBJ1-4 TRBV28 TGTGCCAGCAGTTTTACGAGGGCCGGGAATGAAAAACTGTTTTTT CASSFTRAGNEKLFF
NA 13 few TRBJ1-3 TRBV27 TGTGCCAGCAGAAGGGGTGCTGGAAACACCATATATTTT CASRRGAGNTIYF
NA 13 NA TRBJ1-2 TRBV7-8 TGTGCCAGCAGCCAAGGGCGGGACTATGGCTACACCTTC CASSQGRDYGYTF
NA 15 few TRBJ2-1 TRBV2 TGTGCCAGCACCGGAAGAGGGGGTCGGTACAATGAGCAGTTCTTC CASTGRGGRYNEQFF
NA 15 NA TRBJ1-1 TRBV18 TGTGCCAGCTCACCAGAGGTCAGTACGAACACTGAAGCTTTCTTT CASSPEVSTNTEAFF